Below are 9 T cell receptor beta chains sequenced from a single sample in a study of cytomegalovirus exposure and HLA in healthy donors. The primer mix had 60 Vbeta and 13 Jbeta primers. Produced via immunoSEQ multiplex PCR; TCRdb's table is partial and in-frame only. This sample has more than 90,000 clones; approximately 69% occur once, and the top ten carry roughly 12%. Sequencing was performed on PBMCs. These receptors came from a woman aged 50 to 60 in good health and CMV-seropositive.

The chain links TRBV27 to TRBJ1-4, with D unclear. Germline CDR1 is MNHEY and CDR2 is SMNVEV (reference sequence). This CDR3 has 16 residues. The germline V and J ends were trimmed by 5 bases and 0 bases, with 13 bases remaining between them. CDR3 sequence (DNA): TGTGCCAGCAGTCCAAACATATATGCAACTAATGAAAAACTGTTTTTT. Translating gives CASSPNIYATNEKLFF.

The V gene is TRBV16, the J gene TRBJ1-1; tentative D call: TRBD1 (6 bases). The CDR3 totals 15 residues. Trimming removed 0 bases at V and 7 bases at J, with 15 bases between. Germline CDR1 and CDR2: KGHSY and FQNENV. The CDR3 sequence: CASSQSPGDMGEAFF. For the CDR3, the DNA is TGTGCCAGCAGCCAATCGCCAGGGGACATGGGTGAAGCTTTCTTT.

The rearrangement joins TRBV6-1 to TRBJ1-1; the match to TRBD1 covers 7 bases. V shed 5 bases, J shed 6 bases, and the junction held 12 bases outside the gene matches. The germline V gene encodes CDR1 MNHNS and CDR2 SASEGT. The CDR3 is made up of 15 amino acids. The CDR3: CASSQYQKTGPEAFF. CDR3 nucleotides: TGTGCCAGCAGTCAGTACCAAAAGACAGGGCCTGAAGCTTTCTTT.

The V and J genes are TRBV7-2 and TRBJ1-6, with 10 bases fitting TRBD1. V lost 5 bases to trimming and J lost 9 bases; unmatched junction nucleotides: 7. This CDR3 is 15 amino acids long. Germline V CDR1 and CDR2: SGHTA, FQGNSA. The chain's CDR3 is CASSLADRGVSPLHF. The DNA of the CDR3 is TGTGCCAGCAGCCTGGCGGACAGGGGGGTTTCACCCCTCCACTTT.

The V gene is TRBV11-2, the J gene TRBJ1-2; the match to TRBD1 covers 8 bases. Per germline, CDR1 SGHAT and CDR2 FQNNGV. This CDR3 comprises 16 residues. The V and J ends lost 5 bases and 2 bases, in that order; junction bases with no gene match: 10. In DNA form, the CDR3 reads TGTGCCAGCAGCCCCGATGGACAGGGAAGAAACTATGGCTACACCTTC. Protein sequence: CASSPDGQGRNYGYTF. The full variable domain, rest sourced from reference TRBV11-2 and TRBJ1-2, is EAGVAQSPRYKIIEKRQSVAFWCNPISGHATLYWYQQILGQGPKLLIQFQNNGVVDDSQLPKDRFSAERLKGVDSTLKIQPAKLEDSAVYLCASSPDGQGRNYGYTFGSGTRLTVV.

In DNA form, the CDR3 reads TGTGCCAGCAGCCCAGATCATTCCAAAAACATTCAGTACTTC. This encodes CASSPDHSKNIQYF. The chain carries TRBV11-2 and TRBJ2-4; D is ambiguous. This CDR3 is 14 amino acids long. V lost 5 bases and J lost 2, with 10 bases in between. CDR1 is SGHAT, CDR2 FQNNGV, per germline. Filled out from reference TRBV11-2 and TRBJ2-4, the complete variable domain reads EAGVAQSPRYKIIEKRQSVAFWCNPISGHATLYWYQQILGQGPKLLIQFQNNGVVDDSQLPKDRFSAERLKGVDSTLKIQPAKLEDSAVYLCASSPDHSKNIQYFGAGTRLSVL.

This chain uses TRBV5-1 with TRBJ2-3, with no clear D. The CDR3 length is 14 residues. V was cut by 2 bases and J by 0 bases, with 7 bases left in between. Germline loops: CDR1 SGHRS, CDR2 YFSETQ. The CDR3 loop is CASSLQSSTDTQYF. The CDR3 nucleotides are TGCGCCAGCAGCTTACAGTCCAGCACAGATACGCAGTATTTT.

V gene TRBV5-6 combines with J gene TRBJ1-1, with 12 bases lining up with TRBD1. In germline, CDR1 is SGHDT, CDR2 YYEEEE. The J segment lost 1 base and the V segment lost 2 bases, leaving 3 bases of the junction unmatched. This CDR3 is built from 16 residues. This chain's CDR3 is CASSFGTGGANTEAFF. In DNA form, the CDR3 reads TGTGCCAGCAGCTTCGGGACAGGGGGCGCGAACACTGAAGCTTTCTTT.

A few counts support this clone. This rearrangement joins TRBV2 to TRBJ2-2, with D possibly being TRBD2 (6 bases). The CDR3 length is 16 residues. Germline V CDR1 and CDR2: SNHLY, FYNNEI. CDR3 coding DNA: TGTGCTAGTTCCCGACCCGGGACTCCGAACACCGGGGAGCTGTTTTTT. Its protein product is CASSRPGTPNTGELFF.